This T cell receptor (beta chain) was documented in a study of tumor-infiltrating lymphocytes in primary liver carcinoma. With a constant-region primer, TCR beta cDNA was made from approximately 500 ng of total RNA. A slightly modified ARM-PCR protocol with three nested multiplex PCR rounds produced these TCR beta libraries. Investigators reported that the first two PCR rounds, at around 10 cycles each, used TRBV1-TRBV30 forward primers with a C-beta reverse primer. TCRdb called the multiplex PCR reads again in MiXCR, with one record for every CDR3 protein. The table has about 190,000 distinct CDR3 sequences, approximately 86% seen once. Total RNA and DNA came together from roughly 20-30 mg of bulk tissue without cell sorting. Over 80% of the cells were viable tumor cells in every tumor sample. General study points: A significantly higher top-250-clone fraction was recorded for tumors than for blood (p = 0.039). The study found only about 7.5-25% of top clones in all five tumor regions.

Looked up from germline, CDR1 is SGHKS and CDR2 is YYEKEE (reference sequence). The CDR3 spans 15 residues. On this clonotype: Its antigen is unidentified. The junction does not match germline at one end; this may be a read error.

Sequencing was done on a sample of tumor tissue from primary liver carcinoma. V and J are TRBV5-5 and TRBJ2-1, with 13 nucleotides matching TRBD2. The TCR sequence derives from a middle-aged man with primary liver carcinoma and hepatitis B virus infection. In DNA, the CDR3 is TGTGCCAGCAGCGGGGGACTAGCGGGAAAAAAAGAGCAGCTCTTC. Translating gives CASSGGLAGKKEQLF.